One sample yielded the 12 T cell receptor beta chains listed below, sequenced in a study of blood T cell repertoires in COVID-19. Generated by immunoSEQ multiplex PCR, the TCRdb table keeps only in-frame clones and is missing some. The repertoire has roughly 250,000 clones, roughly nine tenths of them found once; the top ten carry approximately 12%. The sample consisted of peripheral blood. These receptors were collected from a woman aged 30 to 39 with COVID-19, enrolled during active disease.

This chain connects TRBV19 to TRBJ2-7; 8 positions match TRBD2. This CDR3 spans 15 amino acids. V was clipped by 3 bases and J by 6 bases; unmatched bases: 10. Germline CDR1 is LNHDA and CDR2 is SQIVND (reference sequence). For the CDR3, the DNA is TGTGCCAGTAGTATGGGAATAGCGGGGAGAAGCGAGCAGTACTTC. Its translation: CASSMGIAGRSEQYF.

For this clone: Other DNA sequences in the same sample also yield this CDR3. V usage is TRBV5-6 and J usage is TRBJ2-7, with TRBD2 as a possible D gene (6 bases). The CDR3 extends over 13 amino acids. The V gene's germline CDR1 is SGHDT and CDR2 YYEEEE. Trimming pared 2 bases from V and 4 bases from J, leaving 10 bases between. The CDR3 sequence: CASSFGGSYEQYF. The CDR3 DNA is TGTGCCAGCAGCTTCGGGGGATCATACGAGCAGTACTTC.

V and J are TRBV9 and TRBJ1-2, with D unresolved. This CDR3 has 20 amino acids. CDR1 is SGDLS and CDR2 is YYNGEE in the germline V gene. Trimming removed 3 bases at V and 4 bases at J, with 31 bases between. CDR3 region: CASSGYQSRGSTPPVYGYTF. The CDR3, as DNA: TGTGCCAGCAGCGGGTACCAATCCAGAGGGTCTACCCCGCCAGTCTATGGCTACACCTTC.

Here the CDR3 DNA reads TGCGCCAGCAGCTTGAGGGGGTCCCTCTCTGGAAACACCATATATTTT. This encodes CASSLRGSLSGNTIYF. The J gene is TRBJ1-3, the V gene TRBV5-1; D is perhaps TRBD1 (6 bases). The CDR3 spans 16 residues. V was shortened by 1 base and J by 0 bases, with 11 bases between the two germline ends. Per germline, CDR1 SGHRS and CDR2 YFSETQ.

The rearrangement uses TRBV5-4 and TRBJ1-2; D is undetermined. Germline assignment: CDR1 SGHNT and CDR2 YYREEE (reference sequence). V was cut by 1 base and J by 8 bases, with 21 bases left in between. This CDR3 contains 16 residues. The CDR3 loop reads CASSLPSYSPGKGYTF. DNA for the CDR3: TGTGCCAGCAGCTTGCCGTCCTATAGCCCGGGGAAGGGCTACACCTTC.

This chain joins TRBV19 and TRBJ2-7, with 7 bases lining up with TRBD1. Trimming at V came to 5 bases and at J to 3 bases, leaving 4 bases not matched to a gene. CDR3 length: 13 amino acids. Germline lookup yields CDR1 LNHDA and CDR2 SQIVND (reference sequence). The CDR3 region is CASSAQGFYEQYF. CDR3 in DNA: TGTGCCAGTAGTGCACAGGGGTTCTACGAGCAGTACTTC.

The rearrangement uses TRBV5-6 and TRBJ1-6, with no clear D. Trimming cost V 0 bases and J 7 bases, with 17 bases left between them. This CDR3 region has 17 residues. CDR1 SGHDT and CDR2 YYEEEE come from the germline V gene. Here the CDR3 DNA reads TGTGCCAGCAGCTTGGGTCTATTGTCGGCAGGAAATTCACCCCTCCACTTT. Protein product: CASSLGLLSAGNSPLHF.

CDR3 sequence (DNA): TGTGCCAGTACCCCGTGGGACAGGCCTAATTCACCCCTCCACTTT. Its protein is CASTPWDRPNSPLHF. The chain recombines TRBV19 with TRBJ1-6; 8 bases line up with TRBD1. After removal of 7 bases from V and 6 bases from J, the junction contained 8 bases not matched to a gene. Germline CDR1 and CDR2: LNHDA and SQIVND (reference sequence). CDR3 length equals 15 residues.

V is TRBV14 and J is TRBJ1-6; D uncertain. The CDR3 spans 14 residues. V lost 2 bases and J 9 bases, leaving 11 bases between the germline ends. CDR1 and CDR2 (germline): SGHDN, FVKESK. The CDR3 DNA sequence: TGTGCCAGCAGCCAACAGACATTCACTTCACCCCTCCACTTT. This sequence encodes CASSQQTFTSPLHF.

V and J are TRBV12-5 and TRBJ2-5, with D possibly being TRBD2 (6 bases). There are 12 residues in the CDR3. Trimming removed 5 bases at V and 9 bases at J, with 13 bases between. Germline CDR1 LGHNT, CDR2 FRNRAP. CDR3 loop: CASGLGDLPQYF. DNA of the CDR3: TGTGCTAGTGGTCTCGGGGACTTGCCCCAGTACTTC.

This clone showed up just a few times. V is TRBV7-8 and J is TRBJ1-3; maybe TRBD1 (6 bases). Germline loops: CDR1 SGHVS, CDR2 FQNEAQ. This CDR3 is 16 amino acids long. Trimming removed 1 base at V and 2 bases at J, with 12 bases between. CDR3 in amino acids: CASSLVAGETGNTIYF. CDR3 DNA sequence: TGTGCCAGCAGCTTAGTGGCAGGGGAGACTGGAAACACCATATATTTT. The full variable domain, with the rest looked up from reference TRBV7-8 and TRBJ1-3, is GAGVSQSPRYKVAKRGQDVALRCDPISGHVSLFWYQQALGQGPEFLTYFQNEAQLDKSGLPSDRFFAERPEGSVSTLKIQRTQQEDSAVYLCASSLVAGETGNTIYFGEGSWLTVV.

The V gene is TRBV10-1, the J gene TRBJ2-2; 9 positions match TRBD2. V lost 8 bases, J lost 2 bases, and 6 bases stayed unmatched. The length of the CDR3 is 15 residues. CDR1 is WNHNN, CDR2 SYGVQD, per germline (reference sequence). This CDR3 reads CASSGTSTNTGELFF. DNA of the CDR3: TGCGCCAGCTCAGGGACTAGCACTAACACCGGGGAGCTGTTTTTT.